This T cell receptor (beta chain) came from a study of cytomegalovirus exposure and HLA in healthy donors. Study-level points and caveats: The authors confirmed in vitro that a few CMV-associated chains were specific for CMV antigens.

The CDR3 spans 17 residues. V shed 3 bases and J 3 bases; nucleotides not matched to a gene: 8. The germline V gene has CDR1 KGHSH and CDR2 LQKENI. This clone was detected only once. Its antigen is undetermined. Use of 60 Vbeta and 13 Jbeta primers characterized the PCR. Assay used: immunoSEQ multiplex PCR; TCRdb lists only in-frame clones, some missing. Seen here are about 120,000 clones, roughly 80% observed once, and the top ten hold roughly 2.7%. The gene calls are TRBV18 and TRBJ1-5; TRBD1 aligns across 10 bases. The specimen sequenced was PBMCs. The source of this sequence is a female donor in good health and CMV-seronegative. This chain's CDR3 is CASSPTSTGGANQPQHF. DNA of the CDR3: TGTGCCAGCTCACCTACTTCGACAGGGGGCGCCAATCAGCCCCAGCATTTT.